A single sample is the source of the 2 T cell receptor beta chains below, sequenced in a study of blood T cell repertoires in COVID-19. Assay: immunoSEQ multiplex PCR; the TCRdb copy retains only in-frame clones and omits some. This table has 200,000 to 300,000 clones, approximately 80% appearing once. Material for sequencing was peripheral blood. The origin of the receptors is an elderly woman with COVID-19, enrolled during active disease.

The chain recombines TRBV7-8 with TRBJ1-6; 8 nucleotides align to TRBD1. This CDR3 contains 16 residues. V shed 1 base, J shed 11 bases, and the junction held 10 bases outside the gene matches. Germline-derived CDR1 and CDR2 are SGHVS and FQNEAQ. The chain's CDR3 is CASSLEGTGLYTPLHF. In nucleotides, the CDR3 is TGTGCCAGCAGCTTAGAGGGGACAGGACTTTATACACCCCTCCACTTT.

This clone was counted only a few times. The chain has TRBV5-4 and TRBJ1-6; TRBD1 aligns across 9 bases. CDR3 length equals 14 residues. CDR1 is SGHNT and CDR2 is YYREEE in the germline V gene (reference sequence). The trim removed 4 bases at V and 10 bases at J, leaving 6 bases unmatched. The CDR3 sequence is CASSTGQGGSPLHF. The CDR3 DNA is TGTGCCAGCAGCACGGGACAGGGTGGCTCACCCCTCCACTTT.